This TCR beta chain is drawn from a study of spatial heterogeneity in lung cancer (dated 2019 in TCRdb). In the study overall: Beta-chain transcripts were consistently detected in greater numbers than alpha-chain transcripts, which likely reflected higher beta-chain transcript abundance. In non-small cell lung cancer, the study quantitatively compared TCR alpha and beta repertoires across several tumor regions, matched nontumor lung, and blood. At surgery, hundreds of tumor regions, around 65 matched nontumor lung samples and a few dozen PBMC samples were TCR-sequenced for both alpha and beta chains. TCR repertoire features were related to nonsynonymous mutation counts determined by whole-exome sequencing of tumor tissue. In the raw uncorrected reads, each unique combination of TCR and UMI appeared more than ten times on average.

The table lists this clonotype with many counts. Its antigen is still unknown. No base qualities exist here, and no much larger clone lies one base off it. The CDR3 goes from the cysteine to the phenylalanine over 13 residues. The CDR3 DNA has 39 bases and is translated from base 1. V was cut back by 3 bases and J by 7 bases, leaving a gap of 11 bases between them. The germline V gene supplies CDR1 KGHDR and CDR2 SFDVKD. The protocol used for the library was 5' RACE. The sequencing machine was a NextSeq 500. To allow correction of PCR and sequencing errors, the TCR library protocol tagged every TCR cDNA molecule with a unique molecular identifier. For the original study's pipeline: Decombinator tools were used for TCR identification, UMI-based error correction and CDR3 extraction. Expanded TCRs were defined as those above a frequency of 2 per 1,000, corresponding to the top 1% of the tumor frequency distribution. Renyi diversity was calculated using the R vegan package after each repertoire was subsampled 100 times to 5,000 TCRs. To build CDR3 similarity networks, amino acid triplet string-kernel similarity was used, and CDR3s were connected when their pairwise similarity was above 0.82. The public reads were quality trimmed at Q25 with fastp and then assembled into clones with MiXCR by TCRdb, keeping productive beta chains. One record per CDR3 amino acid sequence lists the most common genes and DNA. These V and J calls derive from TCRdb rather than the authors' analysis. In all, the sample holds 6,000 to 8,500 distinct CDR3 sequences, and roughly 8.6% of those were seen once. The ten biggest clones cover approximately 45% of the sample.

The sample's time point label, decoded: sample taken at primary tumor resection. Samples were obtained from about 69 patients with early-stage, untreated non-small cell lung cancer from the lung TRACERx cohort. For TCR sequencing, whole RNA was extracted from tumor and nontumor lung tissue, or from cryopreserved PBMC samples, and no cell sorting was done. Patients were selected for TCR sequencing only if sufficient RNA was available from at least two tumor regions. Here is what the overall study found, with its caveats: Additional single-cell paired TCR alpha and beta sequencing was considered necessary to confirm, at a functional level, the hypothesis that regional TCRs recognize regional mutations. Ubiquitous expanded tumor TCRs were found in blood more often at tumor resection than at routine follow-up.

This clonotype was sampled from a male donor with early-stage non-small cell lung cancer. The source material was PBMCs, sampled at surgery. The receptor chain draws on TRBV24-1 and TRBJ1-1, with TRBD1 as a weak D call on 5 bases. The bases are TGTGCCACCAGTGATCAGGGAGCCGGTGAAGCTTTCTTT. Its protein product is CATSDQGAGEAFF.